This entry lists 32 T cell receptor beta chains sequenced from one sample in a study of blood T cells in healthy people across ages. Together with a sample-barcoded 5' primer, a J-beta primer mix was included in a second PCR lasting about 7 to 11 cycles. TCRdb analysed the 5' RACE reads with MiXCR anew, one entry per CDR3 protein. The repertoire holds about 1,500,000 distinct CDR3 sequences, with 28% as singletons. Sequencing input: blood. All receptors come from a woman aged 25 to 45 in good health.

This clonotype was found a few times. The V call is TRBV7-2, the J call TRBJ2-1, with 10 bases identical to TRBD2. The trim removed 5 bases at V and 2 bases at J, leaving 6 bases unmatched. This CDR3 is 16 amino acids long. Germline V gene sequence: CDR1 SGHTA, CDR2 FQGNSA. The CDR3 region has the DNA TGTGCCAGCAGCAAGCGGGGGGGCGGTACCTACAATGAGCAGTTCTTC. Amino acid sequence: CASSKRGGGTYNEQFF.

This rearrangement joins TRBV12-3 or TRBV12-4 to TRBJ2-3; D remains ambiguous. V lost 6 bases and J 4 bases, leaving 14 bases between the germline ends. The CDR3 is 14 amino acids. The CDR3 nucleotides are TGTGCCAGCAGCCAAACCGTGGGTGCAGATACGCAGTATTTT. This codes for CASSQTVGADTQYF.

The table lists this clonotype with a few counts. The gene calls are TRBV3-1 and TRBJ2-3; D uncertain. Per germline, CDR1 LGHDT and CDR2 YNNKEL (reference sequence). V shed 5 bases and J shed 0 bases, with 15 bases lying between them. This CDR3 is built from 16 residues. CDR3 DNA sequence: TGTGCCAGCAGCTCTAGGGCGGTTGCTAGCACAGATACGCAGTATTTT. This gives the protein CASSSRAVASTDTQYF.

This clonotype was counted a single time. The CDR3 ends on some other residue instead of the conserved phenylalanine or tryptophan, so this is likely a read error. The V and J genes are TRBV9 and TRBJ2-7; perhaps TRBD2 as D (5 bases). V lost 0 bases, J lost 2 bases, and 12 bases lay in between. The CDR3 is 15 residues long. Germline lookup yields CDR1 SGDLS and CDR2 YYNGEE. In nucleotides, the CDR3 is TGTGCCAGCAGCGTAGACGAGGGCTCGACCTACGAGCAGTACTGC. Amino acid sequence: CASSVDEGSTYEQYC.

There are a few counts of this clonotype. The DNA for the CDR3 is TGCGCCAGCAAGCGAAATGATCAGGGATACCACGAGCAGTACTTC. As protein: CASKRNDQGYHEQYF. The rearrangement links TRBV5-1 to TRBJ2-7; tentatively, D is TRBD1 (5 bases). Looked up from germline, CDR1 is SGHRS and CDR2 is YFSETQ. The CDR3 is 15 amino acids. V dropped 6 bases and J dropped 5 bases, with 21 bases sitting between them.

The rearrangement uses TRBV29-1 and TRBJ1-6, with 8 bases fitting TRBD1. Germline CDR1 SQVTM, CDR2 ANQGSEA. The CDR3 is 13 amino acids. The chain's CDR3 is CGTGGSYNSPLHF. In nucleotides, the CDR3 is TGCGGCACAGGGGGCTCCTATAATTCACCCCTCCACTTT.

In DNA, the CDR3 is TGTGCCAGCAGCTGGGAATCAGGGAGAACCACAGATACGCAGTATTTT. Encoded protein: CASSWESGRTTDTQYF. The chain carries TRBV6-6 and TRBJ2-3; D might be TRBD1 or TRBD2, each matching 5 bases. With 6 bases removed from V and 2 bases from J, the gap between germline ends came to 18 bases. The CDR3 is 16 residues long. Germline CDR1 MNHNY, CDR2 SVGAGI (reference sequence).

V usage is TRBV5-1 and J usage is TRBJ2-7, with a tentative D call TRBD1 (5 bases). Germline lookup yields CDR1 SGHRS and CDR2 YFSETQ. Between the trimmed V and J ends, which lost 4 bases and 2 bases, there was a span of 10 bases. There are 13 residues in the CDR3. The CDR3 spells CASSETAAYEQYF. The CDR3 nucleotides are TGCGCCAGCAGCGAGACAGCTGCCTACGAGCAGTACTTC.

In the case of this clonotype: One base away lies a much larger clone, so this may be a sequencing read error. CDR3 sequence: CSTRDHLRPGTKWDEQYF. In DNA, the CDR3 is TGCAGTACTAGAGATCACTTGAGACCCGGGACAAAGTGGGACGAGCAGTACTTC. The V and J genes are TRBV20-1 and TRBJ2-7; TRBD1 might be the D (6 bases). Germline CDR1 DFQATT, CDR2 SNEGSKA (reference sequence). This CDR3 contains 18 residues.

This clonotype appeared many times. This chain joins TRBV10-2 and TRBJ2-7; TRBD1 matches at 10 bases. J was trimmed by 1 base and V by 6 bases; bases with no gene match: 3. Germline assignment: CDR1 WSHSY and CDR2 SAAADI. The length of the CDR3 is 14 residues. CDR3 DNA: TGCGCCAGCAGCTGGGACAGGGGTTCCTACGAGCAGTACTTC. Its translation is CASSWDRGSYEQYF.

The chain has TRBV12-3 or TRBV12-4 and TRBJ2-1, with 11 bases lining up with TRBD1. The V and J ends lost 1 base and 9 bases, in that order; junction bases with no gene match: 8. The CDR3 totals 16 residues. The CDR3 nucleotides are TGTGCCAGCAGTTTAGTCGCCGGGACAGGGGGAATTGAGCAGTTCTTC. Translation: CASSLVAGTGGIEQFF.

Comments on this clonotype: This may come from a read error, since a much larger clone is one base off. The rearrangement links TRBV29-1 to TRBJ2-7; possibly TRBD1 or TRBD2 for D (5 bases each). The CDR3 contains 14 residues. Between the trimmed V and J ends, which lost 3 bases and 5 bases, there was a span of 17 bases. Per germline, CDR1 SQVTM and CDR2 ANQGSEA. This chain's CDR3 is CSVDCQRGINEQYF. In DNA form, the CDR3 reads TGCAGCGTTGATTGCCAGAGGGGAATAAACGAGCAGTACTTC.

This chain uses TRBV7-2 with TRBJ2-7; 10 bases line up with TRBD1. Unmatched junction bases numbered 16, after V lost 5 bases and J lost 9 bases. This CDR3 is built from 16 residues. Germline CDR1 and CDR2: SGHTA and FQGNSA. CDR3 sequence reads: CASSRRTRQGAGRQYF. CDR3 in DNA: TGTGCCAGCAGCCGGAGGACGAGACAGGGGGCAGGGAGGCAGTACTTC.

The V gene is TRBV7-3, the J gene TRBJ2-7; D remains unclear. V lost 0 bases and J lost 6, with 9 bases in between. Germline V CDR1 and CDR2: SGHTA, FQGTGA. The CDR3 extends over 13 amino acids. This chain's CDR3 is CASSLTPEAEQYF. CDR3 DNA: TGTGCCAGCAGCTTAACGCCAGAGGCCGAGCAGTACTTC.

As regards this clonotype: It may be a read error: a sequence one base away is much more abundant. The chain links TRBV12-3 or TRBV12-4 to TRBJ2-1; D may match TRBD1 or TRBD2 (6 bases each). The CDR3 has 14 amino acids. The V and J ends lost 6 bases and 6 bases respectively, with 15 bases between them. The CDR3 here is CASSQNGGRNEQFF. CDR3 DNA sequence: TGTGCCAGCAGCCAAAACGGGGGCCGCAATGAGCAGTTCTTC.

This clonotype was detected only a few times. The rearrangement uses TRBV7-2 and TRBJ2-1; 9 nucleotides agree with TRBD2. CDR1 and CDR2 from the germline V gene are SGHTA and FQGNSA. This CDR3 contains 15 residues. V lost 5 bases, J lost 8 bases, and 10 bases stayed unmatched. The CDR3 DNA sequence: TGTGCCAGCAGCCGAAGAAATAGCGGGAGCTATGAGCAGTTCTTC. Its translation is CASSRRNSGSYEQFF.

Only a few counts were recorded for this clonotype. This chain uses TRBV7-2 with TRBJ2-3, with 8 positions matching TRBD2. The junction had 6 bases not matched to a gene; V was cut back by 5 bases and J by 2 bases. Germline V lookup: CDR1 SGHTA, CDR2 FQGNSA. The CDR3 consists of 15 residues. CDR3 residues: CASSHPGGVTDTQYF. The CDR3 nucleotides read TGTGCCAGCAGCCACCCGGGGGGGGTCACAGATACGCAGTATTTT. The whole variable domain, remainder taken from reference TRBV7-2 and TRBJ2-3, is GAGVSQSPSNKVTEKGKDVELRCDPISGHTALYWYRQSLGQGLEFLIYFQGNSAPDKSGLPSDRFSAERTGGSVSTLTIQRTQQEDSAVYLCASSHPGGVTDTQYFGPGTRLTVL.

The chain couples TRBV7-9 to TRBJ2-6; D may be TRBD1 (6 bases). Between the trimmed V and J ends, which lost 6 bases and 9 bases, there was a span of 15 bases. The CDR3 consists of 14 residues. Looked up from germline, CDR1 is SEHNR and CDR2 is FQNEAQ (reference sequence). The CDR3, as DNA: TGTGCCAGCAGGGAGAACACAGGGATCAACGTCCTGACTTTC. It codes for CASRENTGINVLTF.

The chain is built from TRBV20-1 and TRBJ1-5, with D perhaps matching TRBD1 (6 bases). With 2 bases removed from V and 7 bases from J, the gap between germline ends came to 12 bases. CDR3 length equals 13 residues. Germline loops: CDR1 DFQATT, CDR2 SNEGSKA (reference sequence). CDR3 residues: CSARPRGWQPQHF. The CDR3 coding sequence is TGCAGTGCTAGACCCAGGGGTTGGCAGCCCCAGCATTTT.

This clonotype was recorded a few times. The chain links TRBV30 to TRBJ1-2; no clear D gene. V was shortened by 4 bases and J by 0 bases, with 9 bases between the two germline ends. The CDR3 spans 13 residues. Looked up from germline, CDR1 is GTSNPN and CDR2 is SVGIG (reference sequence). The CDR3 bases are TGTGCCTGGACGAGGATTACTAACTATGGCTACACCTTC. Its translation is CAWTRITNYGYTF.

The chain has TRBV29-1 and TRBJ2-3; 12 bases match TRBD1. This CDR3 spans 16 amino acids. Trimming cost V 7 bases and J 4 bases; bases outside gene matches: 12. The germline V gene encodes CDR1 SQVTM and CDR2 ANQGSEA. The CDR3 nucleotides are TGCAGCGCTCTCGTACCGGGACAGGGGGCTTCAGATACGCAGTATTTT. It translates to CSALVPGQGASDTQYF.

To note about this clonotype: A much larger clone lies a single base off, so this may be a read error. The chain combines TRBV4-1 with TRBJ2-5; D possibly corresponds to TRBD1 (6 bases). TRBJ2-7 matches the DNA end more closely, so the J call is doubtful. The germline CDR1 and CDR2 sequences are MGHRA and YSYEKL. The CDR3 totals 14 residues. The CDR3 bases are TGCGCCAGCAGCCAACCTACAGGGAAAGGCGAGCAGTACTTC. Amino acids: CASSQPTGKGEQYF.

The genes are TRBV18 and TRBJ2-7; D unclear. The length of the CDR3 is 15 residues. V lost 1 base and J lost 6, with 16 bases in between. Germline V lookup: CDR1 KGHSH, CDR2 LQKENI. The CDR3 loop is CASSPRLVAPGEQYF. The CDR3 bases are TGTGCCAGCTCACCACGGCTAGTTGCTCCGGGCGAGCAGTACTTC.

About this clonotype itself: This may be a read error: a much more frequent sequence differs by one nucleotide. It is likely a read error, because the conserved phenylalanine at the end of the CDR3 is missing. The chain couples TRBV29-1 to TRBJ2-7, with 7 bases matching TRBD1. In germline, CDR1 is SQVTM, CDR2 ANQGSEA. Trimming took 3 bases from V and 0 from J; bases not matched to a gene: 5. This CDR3 region has 14 residues. As DNA, the CDR3 is TGCAGCGTTGAGCACCGGGACAGCTCCTACGAGCAGTACTGC. This encodes CSVEHRDSSYEQYC.

This clonotype was counted ten times or more. For the CDR3, the DNA is TGTGCCAGCAGTCCCACGAGAGGGGGCGAGCGGGCTCAAGAGACCCAGTACTTC. Translation gives CASSPTRGGERAQETQYF. The chain recombines TRBV3-1 with TRBJ2-5; D might be TRBD1 (7 bases). The length of the CDR3 is 18 residues. Per the germline V gene, CDR1 is LGHDT and CDR2 is YNNKEL (reference sequence). V shed 6 bases and J shed 2 bases, with 25 bases lying between them.

The chain joins TRBV29-1 to TRBJ1-1, with 9 bases aligning to TRBD1. CDR1 and CDR2 (germline): SQVTM, ANQGSEA. The CDR3 covers 13 residues. The ends lost 7 bases at V and 4 bases at J; junction bases unmatched: 7. The CDR3 sequence is CSETGGRGTEAFF. CDR3 nucleotides: TGCAGCGAAACAGGGGGCAGAGGCACTGAAGCTTTCTTT.

The table lists this clonotype with a few counts. The genes are TRBV9 and TRBJ2-1; D ambiguous. The length of the CDR3 is 16 residues. Trimming removed 2 bases from V and 0 bases from J, with 12 bases in between. Germline V lookup: CDR1 SGDLS, CDR2 YYNGEE. The CDR3 DNA is TGTGCCAGCAGCGTTGGGGTCTTGAGCTCCTACAATGAGCAGTTCTTC. It is translated as CASSVGVLSSYNEQFF.

This clonotype was seen a few times. The gene calls are TRBV5-1 and TRBJ2-5; TRBD1 aligns across 7 bases. Germline trimming cut 4 bases from V and 4 bases from J; bases unmatched to any gene: 16. The germline V gene encodes CDR1 SGHRS and CDR2 YFSETQ. This CDR3 spans 17 amino acids. CDR3 coding DNA: TGCGCCAGCAGCCATAGTACCGGGACAGCCCTGGGAGAGACCCAGTACTTC. The encoded protein is CASSHSTGTALGETQYF.

This chain joins TRBV5-1 and TRBJ1-5; D unresolved. Germline V gives CDR1 SGHRS, CDR2 YFSETQ. The CDR3 has 16 residues. Trimming removed 0 bases from V and 0 bases from J, with 10 bases in between. The CDR3 region is CASSLAASDSNQPQHF. The CDR3 DNA follows: TGCGCCAGCAGCTTGGCCGCGTCAGATAGCAATCAGCCCCAGCATTTT.

This clonotype showed up just a few times. This rearrangement joins TRBV28 to TRBJ2-7; D is unresolved. Trimming cost V 3 bases and J 4 bases, with 10 bases left between them. The CDR3 totals 13 residues. Germline V gene data show CDR1 as MDHEN and CDR2 as SYDVKM. The CDR3 bases are TGTGCCAGCAGTTTGATCGGGCAGTACGAGCAGTACTTC. Encoded protein: CASSLIGQYEQYF.

The rearrangement links TRBV20-1 to TRBJ2-7, with D tentatively TRBD1 (6 bases). Trimming pared 6 bases from V and 3 bases from J, leaving 12 bases between. The germline CDR1 and CDR2 sequences are DFQATT and SNEGSKA (reference sequence). The CDR3 runs 12 residues. CDR3 in DNA: TGCAGTGCCGAACAGGGTTTCTACGAGCAGTACTTC. It codes for CSAEQGFYEQYF.

Only a few counts were recorded for this clonotype. The chain has TRBV20-1 and TRBJ1-1; D not resolved. Germline V gives CDR1 DFQATT, CDR2 SNEGSKA (reference sequence). The length of the CDR3 is 12 residues. The germline V and J ends were trimmed by 5 bases and 8 bases, with 15 bases remaining between them. Here the CDR3 reads CSAHQRTGEAFF. CDR3 in DNA: TGCAGTGCTCATCAAAGGACGGGGGAAGCTTTCTTT.